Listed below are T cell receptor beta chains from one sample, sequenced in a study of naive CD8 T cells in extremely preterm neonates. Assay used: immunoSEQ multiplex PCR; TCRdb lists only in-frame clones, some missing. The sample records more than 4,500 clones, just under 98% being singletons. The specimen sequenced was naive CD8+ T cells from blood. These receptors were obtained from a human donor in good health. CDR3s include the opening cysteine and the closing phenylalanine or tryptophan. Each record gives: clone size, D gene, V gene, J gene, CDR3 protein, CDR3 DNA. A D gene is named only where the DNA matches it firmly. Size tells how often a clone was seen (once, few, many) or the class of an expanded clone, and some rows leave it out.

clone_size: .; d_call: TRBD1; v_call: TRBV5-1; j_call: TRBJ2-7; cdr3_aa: CASSQNPGQGREQYF; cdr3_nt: TGCGCCAGCAGCCAAAACCCGGGACAGGGTCGCGAGCAGTACTTC
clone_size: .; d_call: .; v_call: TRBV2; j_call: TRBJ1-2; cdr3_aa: CASSDYSNYGYTF; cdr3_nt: TGTGCCAGCAGTGATTACAGCAACTATGGCTACACCTTC
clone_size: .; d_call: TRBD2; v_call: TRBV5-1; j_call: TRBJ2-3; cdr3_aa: CASSWSGTSETDTQYF; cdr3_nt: TGCGCCAGCAGCTGGTCCGGGACTAGCGAGACAGATACGCAGTATTTT
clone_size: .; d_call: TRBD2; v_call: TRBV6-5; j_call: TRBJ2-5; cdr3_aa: CASRTSGPQETQYF; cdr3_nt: TGTGCCAGCAGGACTAGCGGTCCTCAAGAGACCCAGTACTTC
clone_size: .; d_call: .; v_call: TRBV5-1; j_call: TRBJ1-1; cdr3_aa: CASRMEAEAFF; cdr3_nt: TGCGCCAGCAGGATGGAGGCTGAAGCTTTCTTT
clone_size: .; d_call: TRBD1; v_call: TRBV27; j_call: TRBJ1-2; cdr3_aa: CASSPETGINYGYTF; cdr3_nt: TGTGCCAGCAGTCCGGAGACAGGGATTAACTATGGCTACACCTTC
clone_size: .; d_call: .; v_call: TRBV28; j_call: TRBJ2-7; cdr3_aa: CASSLSGRSYEQYF; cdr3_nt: TGTGCCAGCAGTTTAAGCGGGCGCTCCTACGAGCAGTACTTC
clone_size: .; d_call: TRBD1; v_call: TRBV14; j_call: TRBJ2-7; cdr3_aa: CASSPYLQGVDYEQYF; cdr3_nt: TGTGCCAGCAGCCCCTACTTACAGGGGGTAGACTACGAGCAGTACTTC
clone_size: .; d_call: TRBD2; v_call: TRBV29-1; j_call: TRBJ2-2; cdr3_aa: CSVETSGGPVDGELFF; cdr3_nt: TGCAGCGTTGAGACTAGCGGGGGGCCCGTGGACGGGGAGCTGTTTTTT
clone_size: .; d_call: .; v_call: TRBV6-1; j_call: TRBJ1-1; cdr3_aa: CASSDPSAYNTEAFF; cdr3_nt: TGTGCCAGCAGTGACCCGAGTGCCTACAACACTGAAGCTTTCTTT
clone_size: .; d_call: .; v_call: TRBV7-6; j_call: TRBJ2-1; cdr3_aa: CASSFGSYPYNEQFF; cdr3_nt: TGTGCCAGCAGCTTCGGTTCGTACCCTTACAATGAGCAGTTCTTC
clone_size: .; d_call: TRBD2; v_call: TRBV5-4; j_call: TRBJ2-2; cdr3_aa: CASRGRESVGELFF; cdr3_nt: TGTGCCAGCAGGGGGAGGGAGTCGGTCGGGGAGCTGTTTTTT
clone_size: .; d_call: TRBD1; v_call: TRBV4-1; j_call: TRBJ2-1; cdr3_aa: CASSLTGGTNNEQFF; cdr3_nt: TGCGCCAGCAGCTTGACAGGGGGTACTAACAATGAGCAGTTCTTC
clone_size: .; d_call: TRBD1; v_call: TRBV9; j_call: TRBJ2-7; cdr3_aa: CASSAGRDSSYEQYF; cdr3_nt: TGTGCCAGCAGCGCAGGAAGGGACAGTTCCTACGAGCAGTACTTC
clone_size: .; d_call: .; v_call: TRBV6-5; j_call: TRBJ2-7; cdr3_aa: CASSYATSYEQYF; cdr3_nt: TGTGCCAGCAGTTACGCTACCTCCTACGAGCAGTACTTC
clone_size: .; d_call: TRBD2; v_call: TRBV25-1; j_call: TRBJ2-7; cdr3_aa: CASSDPTSGITSEQYF; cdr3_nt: TGTGCCAGCAGTGACCCCACTAGCGGGATCACGAGTGAGCAGTACTTC
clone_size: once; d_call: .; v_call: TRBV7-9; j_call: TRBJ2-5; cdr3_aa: CASSFQGEETQYF; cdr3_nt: TGTGCCAGCAGCTTTCAAGGGGAAGAGACCCAGTACTTC
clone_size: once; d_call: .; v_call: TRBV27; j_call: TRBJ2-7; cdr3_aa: CASSYDRTYEQYF; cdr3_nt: TGTGCCAGCAGTTACGACAGAACCTACGAGCAGTACTTC
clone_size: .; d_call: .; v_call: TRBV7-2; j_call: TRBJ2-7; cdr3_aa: CASSLVSHTSSYEQYF; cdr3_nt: TGTGCCAGCAGCTTAGTCAGCCATACTAGCTCCTACGAGCAGTACTTC
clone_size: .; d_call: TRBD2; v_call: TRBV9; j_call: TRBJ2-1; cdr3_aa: CASSVALAGGPSYNEQFF; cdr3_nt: TGTGCCAGCAGCGTAGCTCTAGCGGGAGGGCCCAGCTACAATGAGCAGTTCTTC
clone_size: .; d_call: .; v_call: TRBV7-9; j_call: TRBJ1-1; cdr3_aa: CASSFSGDTEAFF; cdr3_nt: TGTGCCAGCAGCTTCTCGGGGGACACTGAAGCTTTCTTT
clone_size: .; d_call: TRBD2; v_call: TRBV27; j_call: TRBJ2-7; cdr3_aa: CASSLSSGNYEQYF; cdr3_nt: TGTGCCAGCAGTTTGTCTAGCGGGAACTACGAGCAGTACTTC
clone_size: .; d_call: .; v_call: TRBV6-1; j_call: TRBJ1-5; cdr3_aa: CASSEILDSYNQPQHF; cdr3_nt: TGTGCCAGCAGTGAAATCCTAGACAGCTACAATCAGCCCCAGCATTTT
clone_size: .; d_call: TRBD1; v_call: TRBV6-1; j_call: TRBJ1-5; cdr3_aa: CASSEWDSSNQPQHF; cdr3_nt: TGTGCCAGCAGTGAATGGGACAGTAGCAATCAGCCCCAGCATTTT
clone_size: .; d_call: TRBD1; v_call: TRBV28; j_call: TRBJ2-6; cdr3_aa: CASRRQGPAGANVLTF; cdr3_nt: TGTGCCAGCAGAAGACAGGGGCCCGCTGGGGCCAACGTCCTGACTTTC
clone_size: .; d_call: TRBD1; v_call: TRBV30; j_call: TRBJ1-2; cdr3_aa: CASPNFGPGGYGYTF; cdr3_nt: TGTGCCTCCCCCAACTTTGGGCCAGGGGGCTATGGCTACACCTTC
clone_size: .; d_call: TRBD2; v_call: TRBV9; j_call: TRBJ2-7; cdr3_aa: CASSVAGGSNEQYF; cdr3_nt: TGTGCCAGCAGCGTAGCGGGCGGGAGCAACGAGCAGTACTTC
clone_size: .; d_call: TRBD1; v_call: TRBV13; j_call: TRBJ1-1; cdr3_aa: CASSSDRGNTEAFF; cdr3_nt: TGTGCCAGCAGCTCCGACAGGGGGAACACTGAAGCTTTCTTT
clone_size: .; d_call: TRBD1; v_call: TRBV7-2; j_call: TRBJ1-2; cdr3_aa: CASSPYGGGDYGYTF; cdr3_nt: TGTGCCAGCAGCCCCTATGGAGGGGGCGACTATGGCTACACCTTC
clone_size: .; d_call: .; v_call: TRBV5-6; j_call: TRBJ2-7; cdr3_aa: CASSVHMYEQYF; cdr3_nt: TGTGCCAGCAGCGTGCACATGTACGAGCAGTACTTC